This T cell receptor beta chain was obtained from a study of blood T cell repertoires in COVID-19. Study details: From T cells, B-cell-depleted T cells, or PBMCs came the material, which was cDNA or gDNA.

This clone has just one count. This CDR3 has 16 residues. Trimming pared 1 base from V and 3 bases from J, leaving 13 bases between. Germline V lookup: CDR1 SGHVS, CDR2 FQNEAQ. In the original analysis: From reference gene primer amplification, estimates of nucleated cell counts were derived. Repertoires were generated with immunoSEQ multiplex PCR, while TCRdb's copy carries only in-frame clones and drops some. That table gives V, J and clone size, and the DNA gave D and trimming. Among under 300,000 clones, around 90% were seen once, and the ten largest hold just under 6.5%. The sequence came from a woman in her thirties with acute COVID-19. The genes are TRBV7-8 and TRBJ1-5; the D gene is possibly TRBD1 (6 bases). Specimen: PBMCs or T cells enriched from blood (not recorded which). For the CDR3, the DNA is TGTGCCAGCAGCTTAGTCTCCGCAGGGGACAATCAGCCCCAGCATTTT. Protein sequence: CASSLVSAGDNQPQHF. Variable domain in full (rest from reference TRBV7-8 and TRBJ1-5): GAGVSQSPRYKVAKRGQDVALRCDPISGHVSLFWYQQALGQGPEFLTYFQNEAQLDKSGLPSDRFFAERPEGSVSTLKIQRTQQEDSAVYLCASSLVSAGDNQPQHFGDGTRLSIL.